The 18 T cell receptor beta chains given below trace back to one sample, sequenced in a study of tumor-infiltrating lymphocytes in primary liver carcinoma. The investigators made TCR beta cDNA from 500 ng total RNA, using a constant-region primer. Employing slightly modified ARM-PCR, three nested multiplex PCR rounds were run, and these gave rise to the TCR beta libraries. The opening two PCR rounds, about 11 cycles each, paired TRBV1-TRBV30 forward primers with a C-beta reverse primer. TCRdb used MiXCR to reprocess the multiplex PCR reads, holding one entry per CDR3 protein. Here the sample spans around 330,000 distinct CDR3 sequences, around 50% being singletons. Germline DNA was also extracted, with blood RNA taken from unsorted whole blood. Sequenced material: peripheral blood. Receptors originate from a woman in her 30s with primary liver carcinoma and hepatitis B virus infection.

The CDR3 DNA follows: TGTGCCAGCAGCTTATCCAACAGGGGGTACAACAATCAGCCCCAGCATTTT. Translation gives CASSLSNRGYNNQPQHF. The chain recombines TRBV11-2 with TRBJ1-5; 8 nucleotides align to TRBD1. With 2 bases clipped from V and 3 bases from J, the junction kept 9 bases outside the gene matches. Germline lookup yields CDR1 SGHAT and CDR2 FQNNGV. This CDR3 is 17 amino acids long.

Details on this clonotype: A read error may be the cause here, since a much bigger clone is one base away. This chain links TRBV12-3 or TRBV12-4 with TRBJ2-1; 8 bases line up with TRBD1. This CDR3 has 17 residues. The junction had 15 bases not matched to a gene; V was cut back by 5 bases and J by 6 bases. The CDR3 spells CASSPYQTGGPINEQFF. The DNA of the CDR3 is TGTGCCAGCAGTCCGTACCAAACAGGGGGGCCAATCAATGAGCAGTTCTTC.

Comments on this clonotype: A read error is likely, as this CDR3 ends without the conserved phenylalanine or tryptophan. The chain couples TRBV11-1 to TRBJ2-7, with D perhaps assigned TRBD1 or TRBD2 (5 bases each). Trimming cost V 5 bases and J 2 bases, with 22 bases left between them. The germline V gene encodes CDR1 SGHAT and CDR2 FQDESV (reference sequence). The CDR3 is made up of 17 amino acids. The CDR3, as DNA: TGTGCCAGCAGCCTATCCCCAACGGGGCTTAGCCCCTACGAGCAGTACCTC. Translation gives CASSLSPTGLSPYEQYL.

On this clonotype itself: A much larger clone is a single base away; this may be a read error. This chain connects TRBV6-5 to TRBJ2-2; 7 positions agree with TRBD1. V shed 5 bases, J shed 5 bases, and the junction held 5 bases outside the gene matches. The germline CDR1 and CDR2 sequences are MNHEY and SVGAGI. The CDR3 is made up of 14 amino acids. DNA for the CDR3: TGTGCCAGCAGTCAGGACAGGTGGACCGGGGAGCTGTTTTTT. This codes for CASSQDRWTGELFF.

Of note for this clonotype: The junction differs from germline at one of its ends, possibly a read error. V gene TRBV5-6 combines with J gene TRBJ2-2; D is perhaps TRBD1 (5 bases). The CDR3 totals 15 residues. In germline, CDR1 is SGHDT, CDR2 YYEEEE. DNA for the CDR3: TGTGTCAGCAGCTTGGTAGGGGTTGCCACCGGGGAGCTGTTTTTT. Translation: CVSSLVGVATGELFF. Full variable domain (missing parts from reference TRBV5-6 and TRBJ2-2): DAGVTQSPTHLIKTRGQQVTLRCSPKSGHDTVSWYQQALGQGPQFIFQYYEEEERQRGNFPDRFSGHQFPNYSSELNVNALLLGDSALYLCVSSLVGVATGELFFGEGSRLTVL.

This rearrangement joins TRBV28 to TRBJ2-2, with 7 nucleotides matching TRBD1. CDR3 length: 14 residues. J was trimmed by 4 bases and V by 5 bases; bases with no gene match: 4. Germline loops: CDR1 MDHEN, CDR2 SYDVKM. Here the CDR3 reads CASSLQGFTGELFF. The DNA for the CDR3 is TGTGCCAGCAGTCTACAGGGGTTCACCGGGGAGCTGTTTTTT.

Details on this clonotype: One base away lies a much larger clone, so this may be a sequencing read error. Because it lacks the conserved phenylalanine or tryptophan at the end, this CDR3 is likely a read error. The J gene is TRBJ2-1, the V gene TRBV2; D remains unclear. Trimming cost V 7 bases and J 5 bases, with 9 bases left between them. Germline assignment: CDR1 SNHLY and CDR2 FYNNEI. The CDR3 sequence is 12 residues long. CDR3 sequence reads: CASMGNNNEQFL. CDR3 nucleotides: TGTGCCAGCATGGGGAATAACAATGAGCAGTTCCTC.

Of note for this clonotype: The junction differs from germline at one of its ends, possibly a read error. The chain employs TRBV4-2 and TRBJ2-7, with TRBD2 matching 13 bases. There are 16 residues in the CDR3. Germline loops: CDR1 LGHNA, CDR2 YNFKEQ. This CDR3 is CACSLRTSGGIYEQYF. The DNA for the CDR3 is TGTGCCTGCAGCCTCCGGACTAGCGGGGGAATCTACGAGCAGTACTTC.

As to this clonotype: The junction departs from germline at one end; a sequencing error may be responsible. The rearrangement links TRBV11-2 to TRBJ2-6, with D unresolved. The CDR3 totals 16 residues. Germline values: CDR1 SGHAT, CDR2 FQNNGV. The CDR3 DNA is TGTGCCAGTAGCTTAGAGGCACTCCCTGGGGCCAACGTCCTGACTTTC. Its translation is CASSLEALPGANVLTF.

This clonotype was seen at least ten times. The V call is TRBV11-1, the J call TRBJ2-1; 8 bases are shared with TRBD2. The trim removed 0 bases at V and 2 bases at J, leaving 6 bases unmatched. The CDR3 totals 17 residues. Germline V lookup: CDR1 SGHAT, CDR2 FQDESV (reference sequence). CDR3 amino acids: CASSLARGRTTYNEQFF. DNA of the CDR3: TGTGCCAGCAGCTTAGCACGCGGGAGGACTACCTACAATGAGCAGTTCTTC.

In the case of this clonotype: The junction differs from germline at one of its ends, possibly a read error. The chain employs TRBV4-3 and TRBJ2-7; no clear D gene. Germline CDR1 reads LGHNA; CDR2 reads YSLEER. This CDR3 comprises 15 residues. CDR3 sequence reads: CASSPTSAEAYEQCF. The CDR3 DNA reads TGCGCCAGCAGTCCGACCTCCGCGGAAGCCTACGAGCAGTGCTTC.

About this clonotype: A junction end diverges from the germline sequence, so it may reflect a read error. This chain connects TRBV5-5 to TRBJ2-1; D might be TRBD1 (6 bases). Per the germline V gene, CDR1 is SGHKS and CDR2 is YYEKEE (reference sequence). The CDR3 has 15 amino acids. The CDR3 sequence: CAGRLLPGAQDEQFF. CDR3 bases: TGTGCCGGCAGACTACTTCCAGGGGCTCAAGATGAGCAGTTCTTC.

This chain connects TRBV12-3 or TRBV12-4 to TRBJ2-7, with 7 positions matching TRBD2. Trimming removed 1 base from V and 3 bases from J; junction bases left unmatched: 6. This CDR3 has 15 amino acids. CDR3 DNA: TGTGCCAGCAGTTTAGGCGGGAGTGGGAACTACGAGCAGTACTTC. This sequence encodes CASSLGGSGNYEQYF.

This clonotype was observed a few times. The J gene is TRBJ2-1, the V gene TRBV7-8, with D perhaps TRBD2 (5 bases). The length of the CDR3 is 15 residues. The germline gives CDR1 SGHVS, CDR2 FQNEAQ. Trimming shortened V by 5 bases and J by 0 bases, and 11 bases separated the two germline ends. CDR3 residues: CASSVSDYSYNEQFF. The DNA for the CDR3 is TGTGCCAGCAGCGTCAGCGACTACTCCTACAATGAGCAGTTCTTC.

The J gene is TRBJ1-1, the V gene TRBV29-1; D is undetermined. CDR3 size: 12 residues. From germline, CDR1 is SQVTM and CDR2 ANQGSEA. Trimming took off 1 base at V and 6 bases at J, with 9 bases between the two ends. In DNA, the CDR3 is TGCAGCGTTGAAGTCTCCGTGGCTGAAGCTTTCTTT. Amino acids: CSVEVSVAEAFF.

This clonotype was found once. A much larger clone is a single base away; this may be a read error. The chain carries TRBV6-5 and TRBJ2-2; tentatively, D is TRBD2 (6 bases). CDR1 is MNHEY, CDR2 SVGAGI, per germline. Trimming left V 4 bases short and J 6 bases short, with 12 bases between. There are 14 residues in the CDR3. The CDR3 loop reads CASSSRGIAGELFF. As DNA, the CDR3 is TGTGCCAGCAGTTCCCGCGGGATCGCCGGGGAGCTGTTTTTT.

Regarding this clonotype: Germline and junction disagree at one end, which may indicate a read error. This chain joins TRBV6-6 and TRBJ1-5; the D gene is possibly TRBD1 (5 bases). The CDR3 has 14 amino acids. Germline CDR1 and CDR2: MNHNY and SVGAGI (reference sequence). The CDR3 reads CVSQGAFGNQPQHF. CDR3 sequence (DNA): TGTGTCAGCCAGGGAGCGTTTGGCAATCAGCCCCAGCATTTT.

The rearrangement links TRBV5-6 to TRBJ2-7; 7 bases are a match to TRBD2. The CDR3 is made up of 14 amino acids. Trimming removed 0 bases from V and 3 bases from J; junction bases left unmatched: 3. Germline values: CDR1 SGHDT, CDR2 YYEEEE. The DNA of the CDR3 is TGTGCCAGCAGCTTGGGGCTAGCGGTCTACGAGCAGTACTTC. Amino acid sequence: CASSLGLAVYEQYF. The full variable domain, completed using reference TRBV5-6 and TRBJ2-7, is DAGVTQSPTHLIKTRGQQVTLRCSPKSGHDTVSWYQQALGQGPQFIFQYYEEEERQRGNFPDRFSGHQFPNYSSELNVNALLLGDSALYLCASSLGLAVYEQYFGPGTRLTVT.